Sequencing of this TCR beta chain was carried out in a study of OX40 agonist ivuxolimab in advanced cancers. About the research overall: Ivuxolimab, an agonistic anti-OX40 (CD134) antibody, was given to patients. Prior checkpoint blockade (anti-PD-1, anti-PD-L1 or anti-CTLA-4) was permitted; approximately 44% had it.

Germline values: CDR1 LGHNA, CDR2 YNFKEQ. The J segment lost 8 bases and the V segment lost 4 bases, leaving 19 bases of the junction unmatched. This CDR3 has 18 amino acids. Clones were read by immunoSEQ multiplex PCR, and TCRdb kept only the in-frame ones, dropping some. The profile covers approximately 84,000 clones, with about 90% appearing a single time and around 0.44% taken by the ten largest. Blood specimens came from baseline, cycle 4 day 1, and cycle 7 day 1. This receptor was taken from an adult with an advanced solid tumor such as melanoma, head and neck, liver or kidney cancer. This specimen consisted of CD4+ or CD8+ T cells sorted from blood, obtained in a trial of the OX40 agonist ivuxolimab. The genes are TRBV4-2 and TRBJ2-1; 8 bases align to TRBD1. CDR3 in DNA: TGTGCCAGCAGCCGTACACAGGTGGGGACAGGCCGGCAGGATGAGCAGTTCTTC. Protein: CASSRTQVGTGRQDEQFF.